This T cell receptor beta chain was documented in a study of blood T cell repertoires in COVID-19. About the study: Some COVID-19 samples were acute and others convalescent; all came from the United States, Italy and Spain. T cells, B-cell-depleted T cells, or PBMCs provided the cDNA or gDNA that served as material.

Per the germline V gene, CDR1 is MNHNS and CDR2 is SASEGT. Trimming cost V 0 bases and J 4 bases, with 9 bases left between them. The length of the CDR3 is 14 residues. Per the original data handling: Estimates of nucleated cell counts were drawn from the amplification of reference gene primers. The data were produced by immunoSEQ multiplex PCR, yet TCRdb's version contains in-frame clones alone and is incomplete. D and trimming were read from the DNA, whereas the V and J calls and clone size are those reported in that table. The table has 120,000 or so clones, around 78% seen once. This TCR was sampled from a man in his 70s with acute or convalescent COVID-19. The sequencing input was peripheral blood. This chain joins TRBV6-1 and TRBJ1-2; D possibly corresponds to TRBD1 (5 bases). CDR3 residues: CASSEATGGYGYTF. The CDR3 DNA is TGTGCCAGCAGTGAAGCGACCGGGGGCTATGGCTACACCTTC.